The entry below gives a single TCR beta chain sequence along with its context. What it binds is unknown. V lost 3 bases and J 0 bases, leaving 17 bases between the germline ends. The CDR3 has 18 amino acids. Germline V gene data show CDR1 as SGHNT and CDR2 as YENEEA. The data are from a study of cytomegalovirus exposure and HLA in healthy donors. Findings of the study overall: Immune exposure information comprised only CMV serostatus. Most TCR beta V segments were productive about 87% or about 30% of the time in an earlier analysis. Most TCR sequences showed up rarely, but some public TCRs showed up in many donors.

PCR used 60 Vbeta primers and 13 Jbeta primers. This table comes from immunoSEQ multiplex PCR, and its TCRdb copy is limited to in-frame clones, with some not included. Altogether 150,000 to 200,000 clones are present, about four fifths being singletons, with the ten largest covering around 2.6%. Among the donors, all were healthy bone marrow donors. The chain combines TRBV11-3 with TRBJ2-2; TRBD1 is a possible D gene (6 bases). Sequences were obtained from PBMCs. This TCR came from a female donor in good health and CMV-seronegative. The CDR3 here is CASSLMLGDITNTGELFF. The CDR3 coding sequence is TGTGCCAGCAGCTTGATGCTTGGGGACATTACGAACACCGGGGAGCTGTTTTTT. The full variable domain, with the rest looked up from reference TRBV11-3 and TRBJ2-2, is EAGVVQSPRYKIIEKKQPVAFWCNPISGHNTLYWYLQNLGQGPELLIRYENEEAVDDSQLPKDRFSAERLKGVDSTLKIQPAELGDSAVYLCASSLMLGDITNTGELFFGEGSRLTVL.